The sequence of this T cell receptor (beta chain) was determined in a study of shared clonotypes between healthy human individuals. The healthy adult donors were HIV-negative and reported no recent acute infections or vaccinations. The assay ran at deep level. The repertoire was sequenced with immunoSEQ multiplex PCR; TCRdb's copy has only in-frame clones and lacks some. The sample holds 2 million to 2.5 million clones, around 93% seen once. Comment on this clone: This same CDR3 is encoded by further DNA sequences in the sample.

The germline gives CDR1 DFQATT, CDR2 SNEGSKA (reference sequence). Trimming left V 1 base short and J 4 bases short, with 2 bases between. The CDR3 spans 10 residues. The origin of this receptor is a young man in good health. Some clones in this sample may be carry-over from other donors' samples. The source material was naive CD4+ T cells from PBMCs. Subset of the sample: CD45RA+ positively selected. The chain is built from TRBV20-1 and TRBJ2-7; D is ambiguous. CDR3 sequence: CSARVYEQYF. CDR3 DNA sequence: TGCAGTGCTAGAGTTTACGAGCAGTACTTC.